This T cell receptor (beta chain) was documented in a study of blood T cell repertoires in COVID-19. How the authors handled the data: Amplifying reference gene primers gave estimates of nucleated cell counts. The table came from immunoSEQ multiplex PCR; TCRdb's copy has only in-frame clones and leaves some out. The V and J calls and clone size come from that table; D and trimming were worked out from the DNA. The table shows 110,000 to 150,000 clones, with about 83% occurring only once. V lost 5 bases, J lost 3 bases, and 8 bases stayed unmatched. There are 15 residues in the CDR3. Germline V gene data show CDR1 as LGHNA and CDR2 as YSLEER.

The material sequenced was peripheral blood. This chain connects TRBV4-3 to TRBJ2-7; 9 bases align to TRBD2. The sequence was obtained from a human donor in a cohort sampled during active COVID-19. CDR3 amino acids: CASSYQTSGLYEQYF. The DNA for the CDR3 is TGCGCCAGCAGCTATCAGACTAGCGGCCTCTACGAGCAGTACTTC.